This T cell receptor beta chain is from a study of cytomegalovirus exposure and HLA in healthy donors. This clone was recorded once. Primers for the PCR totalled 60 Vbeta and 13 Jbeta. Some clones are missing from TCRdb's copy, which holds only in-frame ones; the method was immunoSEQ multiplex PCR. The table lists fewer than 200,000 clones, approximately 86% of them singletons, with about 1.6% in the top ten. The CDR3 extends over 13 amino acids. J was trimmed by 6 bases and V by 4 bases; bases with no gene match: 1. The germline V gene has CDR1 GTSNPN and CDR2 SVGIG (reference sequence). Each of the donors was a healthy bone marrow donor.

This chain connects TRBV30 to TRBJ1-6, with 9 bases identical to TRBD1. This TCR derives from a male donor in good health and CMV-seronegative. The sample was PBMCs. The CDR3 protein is CAWTGQGNSPLHF. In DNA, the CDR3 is TGTGCCTGGACGGGACAGGGTAATTCACCCCTCCACTTT. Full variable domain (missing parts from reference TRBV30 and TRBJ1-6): SQTIHQWPATLVQPVGSPLSLECTVEGTSNPNLYWYRQAAGRGLQLLFYSVGIGQISSEVPQNLSASRPQDRQFILSSKKLLLSDSGFYLCAWTGQGNSPLHFGNGTRLTVT.